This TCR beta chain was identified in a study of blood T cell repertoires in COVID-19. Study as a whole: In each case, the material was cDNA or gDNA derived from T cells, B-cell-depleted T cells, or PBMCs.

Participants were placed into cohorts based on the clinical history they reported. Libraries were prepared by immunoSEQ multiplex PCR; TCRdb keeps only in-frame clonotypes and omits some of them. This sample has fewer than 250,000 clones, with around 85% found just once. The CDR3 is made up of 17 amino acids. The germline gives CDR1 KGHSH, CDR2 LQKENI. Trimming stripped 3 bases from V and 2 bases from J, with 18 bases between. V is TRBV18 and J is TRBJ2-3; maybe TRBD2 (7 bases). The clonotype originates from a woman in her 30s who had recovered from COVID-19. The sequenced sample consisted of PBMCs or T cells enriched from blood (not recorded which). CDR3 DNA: TGTGCCAGCTCACCGACGGGGGGCAGGGTGGCCACAGATACGCAGTATTTT. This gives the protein CASSPTGGRVATDTQYF.